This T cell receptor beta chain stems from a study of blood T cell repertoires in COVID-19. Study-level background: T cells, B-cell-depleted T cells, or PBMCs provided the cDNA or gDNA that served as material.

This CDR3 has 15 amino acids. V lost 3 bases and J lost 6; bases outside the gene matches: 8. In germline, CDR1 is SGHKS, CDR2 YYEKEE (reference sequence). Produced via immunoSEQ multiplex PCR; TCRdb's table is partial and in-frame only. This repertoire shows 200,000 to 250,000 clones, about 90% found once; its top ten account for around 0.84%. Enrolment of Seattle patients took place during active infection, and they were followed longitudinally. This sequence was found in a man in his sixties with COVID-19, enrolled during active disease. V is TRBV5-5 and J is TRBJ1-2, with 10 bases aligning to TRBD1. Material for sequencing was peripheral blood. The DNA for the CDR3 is TGTGCCAGCAGCTATATTGGGGACAGGGGAGATGGCTACACCTTC. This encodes CASSYIGDRGDGYTF.